This T cell receptor (beta chain) was recovered during a study of a mutant IDH1 vaccine in newly diagnosed glioma. In the study overall: Beginning 4-6 weeks after radiotherapy alone, or with temozolomide cycles, vaccination took place. Mean patient age was around 40 years; around 60% were male and 37.5% female. Visit V12 was conducted at week 35 as the safety follow-up. Visit V13 came later, at week 47. It was radiotherapy, temozolomide, or both that patients received previously, with most receiving both.

The germline V gene has CDR1 SEHNR and CDR2 FQNEAQ (reference sequence). The length of the CDR3 is 14 residues. Trimming at V came to 6 bases and at J to 5 bases, leaving 8 bases not matched to a gene. Concerning this clone itself: The antigen remains undetermined.

The protocol was immunoSEQ multiplex PCR, while the TCRdb copy is restricted to in-frame clones and leaves out a portion. The sample shows about 56,000 clones, around three quarters of them seen only once. The time point: week 47, end of study. Mutant IDH1 20-mer peptide, at 300 ug, made up each vaccine dose, with topical imiquimod. Sequenced here: PBMCs, sampled from a glioma patient whose treatment included an IDH1 peptide vaccine. This TCR was sampled from a man aged 50-60 years with glioma. This chain uses TRBV7-9 with TRBJ1-1; 8 nucleotides match TRBD1. The CDR3 coding sequence is TGTGCCAGCAGATCGACAGGGGAGTATACTGAAGCTTTCTTT. It encodes CASRSTGEYTEAFF.